Each of the 26 T cell receptor beta chains below was sequenced from the same sample in a study of CD8+ T cells in alopecia areata. Extracted RNA was reverse transcribed, and the resulting cDNA served as sequencing template. Sequencing used immunoSEQ multiplex PCR; TCRdb keeps in-frame clones, though not all of them. Seen here are about 110,000 clones, almost 60% observed once, and the top ten hold roughly 19%. Sample: CD8+ T cells sorted from blood. The receptors were gathered from a human donor in good health.

The V call is TRBV4-1, the J call TRBJ2-5; 10 nucleotides match TRBD2. V dropped 5 bases and J dropped 5; count of bases not matched to a gene: 8. The germline CDR1 and CDR2 sequences are MGHRA and YSYEKL. The CDR3 has 15 amino acids. In DNA form, the CDR3 reads TGCGCCAGCAGCGCAAGTAGCGGGGGGTTGGAGACCCAGTACTTC. Residues: CASSASSGGLETQYF.

This chain connects TRBV7-9 to TRBJ1-6; unclear D gene. The CDR3 totals 15 residues. Germline V CDR1 and CDR2: SEHNR, FQNEAQ (reference sequence). Trimming pared 1 base from V and 4 bases from J, leaving 8 bases between. The CDR3 coding sequence is TGTGCCAGCAGCTTAGGAGGGATTTATAATTCACCCCTCCACTTT. This encodes CASSLGGIYNSPLHF.

This clone appeared a few times. CDR3 loop: CASSLVAGDYYGYTF. The DNA of the CDR3 is TGTGCCAGCAGTTTAGTAGCAGGGGACTACTATGGCTACACCTTC. V and J are TRBV28 and TRBJ1-2; D possibly corresponds to TRBD1 (6 bases). V lost 2 bases, J lost 3 bases, and 13 bases lay in between. The CDR3 contains 15 residues. Germline V gene data show CDR1 as MDHEN and CDR2 as SYDVKM.

The rearrangement links TRBV29-1 to TRBJ2-3; possible D gene TRBD1, 6 bases. The germline CDR1 and CDR2 sequences are SQVTM and ANQGSEA. CDR3 size: 14 residues. V was clipped by 0 bases and J by 5 bases, with 12 bases between them. As DNA, the CDR3 is TGCAGCGTTGAAGACCGGGACAAGGTAGATACGCAGTATTTT. It codes for CSVEDRDKVDTQYF.

This clone turned up a few times. The chain joins TRBV15 to TRBJ1-2, with D unresolved. This CDR3 spans 15 amino acids. Trimming stripped 1 base from V and 1 base from J, with 10 bases between. Germline values: CDR1 LNHNV, CDR2 YYDKDF (reference sequence). The DNA of the CDR3 is TGTGCCACCAGCAGAGTGGGCCGGGGTAACTATGGCTACACCTTC. This translates into CATSRVGRGNYGYTF.

The rearrangement uses TRBV30 and TRBJ2-7; D call uncertain. V was shortened by 3 bases and J by 3 bases, with 9 bases between the two germline ends. The CDR3 has 12 amino acids. The germline V gene has CDR1 GTSNPN and CDR2 SVGIG (reference sequence). The CDR3 region is CAWSDRDYEQYF. CDR3 bases: TGTGCCTGGAGCGATAGGGACTACGAGCAGTACTTC. The full variable domain, with the rest looked up from reference TRBV30 and TRBJ2-7, is SQTIHQWPATLVQPVGSPLSLECTVEGTSNPNLYWYRQAAGRGLQLLFYSVGIGQISSEVPQNLSASRPQDRQFILSSKKLLLSDSGFYLCAWSDRDYEQYFGPGTRLTVT.

The V and J genes are TRBV28 and TRBJ1-6, with D possibly matching TRBD1 (5 bases). In germline, CDR1 is MDHEN, CDR2 SYDVKM. The CDR3 is 18 amino acids. Trimming shortened V by 1 base and J by 5 bases, and 18 bases separated the two germline ends. Here the CDR3 reads CASSLSFGGAGDNSPLHF. The CDR3 region has the DNA TGTGCCAGCAGTTTATCCTTCGGGGGAGCTGGGGATAATTCACCCCTCCACTTT.

The chain is built from TRBV6-4 and TRBJ2-1; D unclear. The CDR3 sequence is 11 residues long. V lost 3 bases, J lost 7 bases, and 4 bases lay in between. Germline-derived CDR1 and CDR2 are MRHNA and SNTAGT. CDR3 sequence (DNA): TGTGCCAGCAGTGAGGGGAATGAGCAGTTCTTC. Protein product: CASSEGNEQFF.

In its sample, this clone was seen a few times. This chain links TRBV7-8 with TRBJ1-5, with D possibly being TRBD1 (6 bases). The CDR3 consists of 16 residues. Between the trimmed V and J ends, which lost 1 base and 6 bases, there was a span of 16 bases. Germline values: CDR1 SGHVS, CDR2 FQNEAQ. CDR3: CASSLGWQGRSQPQHF. In nucleotides, the CDR3 is TGTGCCAGCAGCTTAGGATGGCAGGGGCGTAGTCAGCCCCAGCATTTT. The variable domain in full, with the rest retrieved from reference TRBV7-8 and TRBJ1-5, is GAGVSQSPRYKVAKRGQDVALRCDPISGHVSLFWYQQALGQGPEFLTYFQNEAQLDKSGLPSDRFFAERPEGSVSTLKIQRTQQEDSAVYLCASSLGWQGRSQPQHFGDGTRLSIL.

The chain combines TRBV29-1 with TRBJ2-2; 7 bases agree with TRBD1. With 3 bases clipped from V and 6 bases from J, the junction kept 4 bases outside the gene matches. This CDR3 has 13 amino acids. Germline values: CDR1 SQVTM, CDR2 ANQGSEA. This CDR3 reads CSVDGTEAGELFF. The CDR3, as DNA: TGCAGCGTTGATGGGACAGAGGCCGGGGAGCTGTTTTTT.

This clone was counted only a few times. J is TRBJ2-7 and V is TRBV30; tentative D call: TRBD2 (6 bases). Germline V gives CDR1 GTSNPN, CDR2 SVGIG (reference sequence). V was pared by 3 bases and J by 3 bases, with 9 bases between. The CDR3 has 12 residues. The CDR3 here is CAWSPGDYEQYF. As DNA, the CDR3 is TGTGCCTGGAGCCCGGGGGACTACGAGCAGTACTTC.

The gene calls are TRBV6-1 and TRBJ2-7; D may be TRBD1 (6 bases). Germline V lookup: CDR1 MNHNS, CDR2 SASEGT. V lost 5 bases and J 3 bases, leaving 11 bases between the germline ends. The CDR3 consists of 13 residues. CDR3 nucleotide sequence: TGTGCCAGCAGTCGGGACACCGACTACGAGCAGTACTTC. This sequence encodes CASSRDTDYEQYF.

V is TRBV2 and J is TRBJ2-1, with D unresolved. Germline CDR1 reads SNHLY; CDR2 reads FYNNEI. CDR3 size: 13 residues. Trimming shortened V by 4 bases and J by 2 bases, and 6 bases separated the two germline ends. The CDR3 bases are TGTGCCAGCAGTGGGTATCCCTACAATGAGCAGTTCTTC. Its protein product is CASSGYPYNEQFF. The variable domain in full, completed from reference TRBV2 and TRBJ2-1, reads EPEVTQTPSHQVTQMGQEVILRCVPISNHLYFYWYRQILGQKVEFLVSFYNNEISEKSEIFDDQFSVERPDGSNFTLKIRSTKLEDSAMYFCASSGYPYNEQFFGPGTRLTVL.

The chain joins TRBV4-1 to TRBJ2-5; perhaps TRBD2 as D (6 bases). Germline V CDR1 and CDR2: MGHRA, YSYEKL. CDR3 length: 16 residues. V was pared by 0 bases and J by 3 bases, with 14 bases between. The CDR3 here is CASSQEGGAEEETQYF. DNA for the CDR3: TGCGCCAGCAGCCAAGAAGGCGGGGCCGAAGAAGAGACCCAGTACTTC.

The chain links TRBV5-6 to TRBJ1-2; D is ambiguous. In germline, CDR1 is SGHDT, CDR2 YYEEEE. Trimming took 4 bases from V and 2 from J, leaving 15 bases between them. CDR3 length equals 15 residues. CDR3 sequence reads: CASSPEPRVNYGYTF. In DNA form, the CDR3 reads TGTGCCAGCAGCCCCGAGCCGAGGGTAAACTATGGCTACACCTTC. Drawing the rest from reference TRBV5-6 and TRBJ1-2, the complete variable domain is DAGVTQSPTHLIKTRGQQVTLRCSPKSGHDTVSWYQQALGQGPQFIFQYYEEEERQRGNFPDRFSGHQFPNYSSELNVNALLLGDSALYLCASSPEPRVNYGYTFGSGTRLTVV.

V usage is TRBV29-1 and J usage is TRBJ1-1, with D maybe TRBD1 (5 bases). Germline V gene data show CDR1 as SQVTM and CDR2 as ANQGSEA. The CDR3 is 11 residues long. V lost 6 bases to trimming and J lost 4 bases, with 9 bases between them. The CDR3 here is CSVGTSTEAFF. In DNA, the CDR3 is TGCAGCGTCGGGACGTCCACTGAAGCTTTCTTT. Full variable domain (rest looked up from reference TRBV29-1 and TRBJ1-1): SAVISQKPSRDICQRGTSLTIQCQVDSQVTMMFWYRQQPGQSLTLIATANQGSEATYESGFVIDKFPISRPNLTFSTLTVSNMSPEDSSIYLCSVGTSTEAFFGQGTRLTVV.

This rearrangement joins TRBV7-9 to TRBJ2-6; D possibly corresponds to TRBD2 (6 bases). V was pared by 11 bases and J by 1 base, with 12 bases between. This CDR3 has 14 residues. Germline V lookup: CDR1 SEHNR, CDR2 FQNEAQ (reference sequence). CDR3 loop: CAGTRSSGANVLTF. In DNA form, the CDR3 reads TGTGCCGGGACTCGATCATCTGGGGCCAACGTCCTGACTTTC.

This clone was detected only once. The chain links TRBV5-1 to TRBJ2-3; 8 bases agree with TRBD2. The germline V gene has CDR1 SGHRS and CDR2 YFSETQ. This CDR3 spans 15 amino acids. Unmatched junction bases numbered 7, after V lost 6 bases and J lost 1 base. DNA for the CDR3: TGCGCCAGCACCCCCGGGCGGGGGGGCACAGATACGCAGTATTTT. This encodes CASTPGRGGTDTQYF.

The chain links TRBV7-6 to TRBJ2-3; 7 nucleotides match TRBD2. Germline loops: CDR1 SGHVS, CDR2 FNYEAQ. CDR3 size: 15 residues. V lost 0 bases to trimming and J lost 4 bases; unmatched junction nucleotides: 4. The CDR3 reads CASSLARDYADTQYF. For the CDR3, the DNA is TGTGCCAGCAGCTTAGCGCGGGACTACGCAGATACGCAGTATTTT.

This clone was seen a few times. The J gene is TRBJ1-1, the V gene TRBV6-5, with a weak D call TRBD1 (5 bases). Germline CDR1 MNHEY, CDR2 SVGAGI. The length of the CDR3 is 12 residues. V lost 0 bases, J lost 10 bases, and 9 bases lay in between. This chain's CDR3 is CASSYSGEAAFF. DNA of the CDR3: TGTGCCAGCAGTTACTCGGGGGAGGCAGCTTTCTTT.

This chain connects TRBV5-6 to TRBJ1-2; a possible D gene is TRBD1 (6 bases). The CDR3 runs to 13 residues. V lost 4 bases to trimming and J lost 10 bases, with 17 bases between them. CDR1 and CDR2 (germline): SGHDT, YYEEEE. CDR3 region: CASSPGQTAFYTF. CDR3 nucleotides: TGTGCCAGCAGCCCCGGACAGACCGCTTTCTACACCTTC.

In DNA, the CDR3 is TGTGCCAGCAGTTTTAACGGGGCGGACAGGGGGCATTCAGATACGCAGTATTTT. It encodes CASSFNGADRGHSDTQYF. The chain employs TRBV28 and TRBJ2-3, with 11 bases aligning to TRBD1. V was pared by 3 bases and J by 4 bases, with 12 bases of the junction left unmatched. Germline CDR1 MDHEN, CDR2 SYDVKM. CDR3 length: 18 residues.

This clone was found once. The chain has TRBV10-3 and TRBJ2-7; D unclear. Germline V gene lookup returns CDR1 ENHRY and CDR2 SYGVKD. The CDR3 extends over 11 amino acids. The germline V and J ends were trimmed by 6 bases and 2 bases, with 5 bases remaining between them. In DNA, the CDR3 is TGTGCCATCAGGGAAACCTACGAGCAGTACTTC. Translating it yields CAIRETYEQYF.

The chain is built from TRBV6-5 and TRBJ2-5; 9 nucleotides match TRBD1. Germline CDR1 and CDR2: MNHEY and SVGAGI. There are 14 residues in the CDR3. Trimming took 7 bases from V and 1 from J; bases not matched to a gene: 4. In DNA, the CDR3 is TGTGCCAGCACCTGGGACAGGGCCCAAGAGACCCAGTACTTC. Amino acid sequence: CASTWDRAQETQYF.

A few counts support this clone. The V call is TRBV7-9, the J call TRBJ1-5; 10 bases fit TRBD1. Germline-derived CDR1 and CDR2 are SEHNR and FQNEAQ (reference sequence). The CDR3 contains 16 residues. J lost 4 bases, V lost 4 bases, and 7 bases had no gene match. The CDR3 region is CASSSSWDRGNQPQHF. The CDR3 DNA is TGTGCCAGCAGCTCCTCTTGGGACAGGGGAAATCAGCCCCAGCATTTT.

The chain employs TRBV2 and TRBJ2-7, with 9 bases that match TRBD1. CDR3 length equals 15 residues. The germline V gene encodes CDR1 SNHLY and CDR2 FYNNEI. V dropped 8 bases and J dropped 3; count of bases not matched to a gene: 11. The CDR3 region is CASGGSWDRVYEQYF. For the CDR3, the DNA is TGTGCCAGCGGGGGGTCCTGGGACAGGGTCTACGAGCAGTACTTC.